The 18 T cell receptor beta chains below were found in one sample sequenced in a study of blood T cells in healthy people across ages. Combining a sample-barcoded 5' primer with a J-beta primer mix, a second PCR ran for about 6 to 12 cycles. TCRdb re-analysed the 5' RACE reads in MiXCR, keeping a single row per CDR3 protein. The table records 1.5 million or so distinct CDR3 sequences, roughly two fifths of them present only once. The source material was blood. These receptors originate from a woman aged 18 to 35 in good health.

The chain employs TRBV3-1 and TRBJ1-4; D is uncertain. Germline CDR1 LGHDT, CDR2 YNNKEL (reference sequence). Trimming removed 4 bases from V and 8 bases from J, with 14 bases in between. The CDR3 runs 14 residues. The CDR3 DNA is TGTGCCAGCAGCCGACTGGAAGGCCAGGAAAAACTGTTTTTT. It translates to CASSRLEGQEKLFF.

The V and J genes are TRBV20-1 and TRBJ2-6; unclear D gene. Germline CDR1 reads DFQATT; CDR2 reads SNEGSKA (reference sequence). The V end was cut by 6 bases, the J end by 0 bases, with 9 bases between. This CDR3 contains 14 residues. CDR3 DNA: TGCAGTGCCCTGTCCCTCTCTGGGGCCAACGTCCTGACTTTC. It codes for CSALSLSGANVLTF.

The CDR3 region is CSVDTGTGVVGYTF. CDR3 nucleotides: TGCAGCGTTGATACCGGGACAGGGGTTGTTGGCTACACCTTC. V is TRBV29-1 and J is TRBJ1-2; 10 nucleotides line up with TRBD1. This CDR3 has 14 residues. Germline V gene lookup returns CDR1 SQVTM and CDR2 ANQGSEA. V dropped 3 bases and J dropped 7; count of bases not matched to a gene: 8.

The rearrangement uses TRBV11-2 and TRBJ2-1, with 13 bases lining up with TRBD2. The CDR3 sequence is 18 residues long. Germline V lookup: CDR1 SGHAT, CDR2 FQNNGV. Trimming took 3 bases from V and 0 from J; bases not matched to a gene: 5. CDR3 loop: CASSFPLAGGSSYNEQFF. The CDR3 DNA follows: TGTGCCAGCAGCTTCCCACTAGCGGGGGGGAGCTCCTACAATGAGCAGTTCTTC.

Comments on this clonotype: At one boundary the junction diverges from the germline segment, which might be a read error. V and J are TRBV6-5 and TRBJ2-1; D remains unclear. The CDR3 is 12 amino acids. Germline V CDR1 and CDR2: MNHEY, SVGAGI. CDR3 nucleotide sequence: TGTGACAGCAATGGGCCCGGCAATGAGCAGTTCTTC. This encodes CDSNGPGNEQFF.

This rearrangement joins TRBV18 to TRBJ2-7; D tentatively fits TRBD1 or TRBD2 (5 bases each). With 6 bases removed from V and 2 bases from J, the gap between germline ends came to 17 bases. The germline gives CDR1 KGHSH, CDR2 LQKENI. This CDR3 has 15 amino acids. The CDR3 here is CASSQRTTEPYEQYF. The CDR3 bases are TGTGCCAGCTCCCAGCGGACAACTGAACCCTACGAGCAGTACTTC.

The table lists this clonotype with many counts. A much larger clone sits a single nucleotide away, making a read error possible. The gene calls are TRBV6-5 and TRBJ2-5; tentative D call: TRBD2 (5 bases). This CDR3 is 13 amino acids long. Germline V gene data show CDR1 as MNHEY and CDR2 as SVGAGI. Here the CDR3 reads CASSDSGADEQYF. The CDR3 DNA reads as TGTGCCAGCAGTGACTCTGGAGCGGATGAGCAGTACTTC.

The CDR3 sequence is CASSQLVDRSYEQYF. The CDR3 region has the DNA TGCGCCAGCAGCCAACTTGTTGACAGGAGCTACGAGCAGTACTTC. The rearrangement uses TRBV4-3 and TRBJ2-5; TRBD1 is a possible D gene (6 bases). The DNA matches TRBJ2-7 better at its end, which makes the J call doubtful. The CDR3 extends over 15 amino acids. CDR1 and CDR2 from the germline V gene are LGHNA and YSLEER.

This chain connects TRBV20-1 to TRBJ1-4, with D unclear. This CDR3 contains 14 residues. Trimming pared 0 bases from V and 8 bases from J, leaving 13 bases between. Per the germline V gene, CDR1 is DFQATT and CDR2 is SNEGSKA (reference sequence). CDR3 coding DNA: TGCAGTGCTAGAGATGCGGCAGAAAGAGAAAAACTGTTTTTT. As protein: CSARDAAEREKLFF.

This clonotype has more than one count but fewer than ten. This sequence joins TRBV12-3 or TRBV12-4 and TRBJ1-5; TRBD1 matches at 7 bases. This CDR3 contains 15 residues. Germline trimming cut 7 bases from V and 2 bases from J; bases unmatched to any gene: 8. CDR3 sequence (DNA): TGTGCCAGCAACCCCACCGGGACAGGCAATCAGCCCCAGCATTTT. It is translated as CASNPTGTGNQPQHF.

This clonotype showed up just a few times. The J gene is TRBJ2-1, the V gene TRBV11-2, with 10 bases matching TRBD2. CDR1 and CDR2 (germline): SGHAT, FQNNGV. V was clipped by 5 bases and J by 9 bases; unmatched bases: 7. CDR3 length: 14 amino acids. The CDR3 nucleotides read TGTGCCAGCAGCCCACTAGCGGGACGGTCTGAGCAGTTCTTC. Encoded protein: CASSPLAGRSEQFF.

This sequence joins TRBV20-1 and TRBJ2-1; the D is unclear. The germline V gene encodes CDR1 DFQATT and CDR2 SNEGSKA (reference sequence). CDR3 length equals 15 residues. V was shortened by 4 bases and J by 0 bases, with 13 bases between the two germline ends. CDR3: CSAIVGSASYNEQFF. CDR3 coding DNA: TGCAGTGCTATCGTCGGCAGCGCCTCCTACAATGAGCAGTTCTTC.

The chain is built from TRBV3-1 and TRBJ2-1; 8 bases fit TRBD2. CDR3 length: 14 amino acids. With V trimmed by 8 bases and J by 13 bases, 16 bases remained unmatched. The germline V gene encodes CDR1 LGHDT and CDR2 YNNKEL (reference sequence). The CDR3 bases are TGTGCCAGCGGGAAACTAGCGGATCAAGAGACCCAGTTCTTC. It encodes CASGKLADQETQFF.

The chain joins TRBV29-1 to TRBJ1-1; no clear D. Germline V gene lookup returns CDR1 SQVTM and CDR2 ANQGSEA. CDR3 length: 14 amino acids. The ends were cut back, 7 bases at V and 5 bases at J, with 20 bases in the middle. The CDR3 coding sequence is TGCAGCGCGGACGGCAGTTACCTGGGGACTGAAGCTTTCTTT. Residues: CSADGSYLGTEAFF.

The chain employs TRBV7-9 and TRBJ1-6, with D unclear. V lost 1 base to trimming and J lost 5 bases, with 6 bases between them. The germline gives CDR1 SEHNR, CDR2 FQNEAQ (reference sequence). The CDR3 runs to 14 residues. CDR3 sequence: CASSLDGNNSPLHF. The DNA of the CDR3 is TGTGCCAGCAGCTTAGACGGGAATAATTCACCCCTCCACTTT.

This sequence joins TRBV7-9 and TRBJ2-3; weak D call: TRBD2 (6 bases). There are 17 residues in the CDR3. Per germline, CDR1 SEHNR and CDR2 FQNEAQ (reference sequence). Trimming shortened V by 4 bases and J by 0 bases, and 17 bases separated the two germline ends. The CDR3 DNA follows: TGTGCCAGCAGCTCCAGTTTCGTGGCGGGGAGCACAGATACGCAGTATTTT. Its translation is CASSSSFVAGSTDTQYF.

The J gene is TRBJ1-1, the V gene TRBV6-5; D is undetermined. Germline CDR1 reads MNHEY; CDR2 reads SVGAGI. The V end lost 2 bases, the J end lost 1 base, and 8 bases lay between the germline ends. There are 14 residues in the CDR3. The CDR3 is CASSYEFKNTEAFF. In DNA, the CDR3 is TGTGCCAGCAGTTACGAATTCAAGAACACTGAAGCTTTCTTT.

This clonotype was observed a handful of times. CDR3 nucleotides: TGTGCCAGCAGCCGCGGGACTAGCTTCGATAATGAGCAGTTCTTC. Encoded protein: CASSRGTSFDNEQFF. The chain links TRBV11-1 to TRBJ2-1, with 9 bases that match TRBD2. Germline lookup yields CDR1 SGHAT and CDR2 FQDESV (reference sequence). The J segment lost 7 bases and the V segment lost 5 bases, leaving 9 bases of the junction unmatched. This CDR3 has 15 amino acids.